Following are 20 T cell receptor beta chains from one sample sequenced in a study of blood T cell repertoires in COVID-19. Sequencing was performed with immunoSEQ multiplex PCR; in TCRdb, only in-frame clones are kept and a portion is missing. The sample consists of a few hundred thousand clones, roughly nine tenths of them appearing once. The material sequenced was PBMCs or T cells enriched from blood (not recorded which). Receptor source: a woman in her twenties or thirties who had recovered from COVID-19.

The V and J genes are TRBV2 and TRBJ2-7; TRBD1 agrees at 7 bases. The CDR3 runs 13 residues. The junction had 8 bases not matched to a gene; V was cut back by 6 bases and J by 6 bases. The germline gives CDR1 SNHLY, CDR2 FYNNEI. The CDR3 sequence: CASRGDRRGEQYF. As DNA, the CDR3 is TGTGCCAGCAGGGGGGACAGAAGGGGCGAGCAGTACTTC.

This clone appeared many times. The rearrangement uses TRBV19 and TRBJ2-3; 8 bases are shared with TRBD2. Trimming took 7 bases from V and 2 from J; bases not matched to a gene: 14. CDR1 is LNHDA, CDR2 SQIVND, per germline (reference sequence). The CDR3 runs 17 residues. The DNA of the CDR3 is TGTGCCAGTACTCCTCTACTTAGCGGGATCGTCACAGATACGCAGTATTTT. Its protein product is CASTPLLSGIVTDTQYF.

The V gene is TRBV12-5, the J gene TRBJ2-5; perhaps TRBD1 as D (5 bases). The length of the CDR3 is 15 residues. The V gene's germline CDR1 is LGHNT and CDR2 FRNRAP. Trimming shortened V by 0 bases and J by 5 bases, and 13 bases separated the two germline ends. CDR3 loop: CASGLVRTGLETQYF. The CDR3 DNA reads TGTGCTAGTGGTTTGGTACGTACAGGTCTGGAGACCCAGTACTTC. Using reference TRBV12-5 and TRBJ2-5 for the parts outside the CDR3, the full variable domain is DARVTQTPRHKVTEMGQEVTMRCQPILGHNTVFWYRQTMMQGLELLAYFRNRAPLDDSGMPKDRFSAEMPDATLATLKIQPSEPRDSAVYFCASGLVRTGLETQYFGPGTRLLVL.

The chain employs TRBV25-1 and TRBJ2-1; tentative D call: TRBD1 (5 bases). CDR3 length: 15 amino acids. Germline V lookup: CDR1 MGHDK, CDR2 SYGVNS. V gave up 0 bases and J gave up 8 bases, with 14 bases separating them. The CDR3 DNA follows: TGTGCCAGCAGTGAATACGCCACCCTAGGGGATGAGCAGTTCTTC. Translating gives CASSEYATLGDEQFF.

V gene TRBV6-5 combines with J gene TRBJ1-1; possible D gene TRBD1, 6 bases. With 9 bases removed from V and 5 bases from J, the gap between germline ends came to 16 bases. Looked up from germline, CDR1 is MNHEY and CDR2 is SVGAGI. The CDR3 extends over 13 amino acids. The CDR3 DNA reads TGTGCCAGTGCAACAGGGAGGGGGACTGAAGCTTTCTTT. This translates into CASATGRGTEAFF.

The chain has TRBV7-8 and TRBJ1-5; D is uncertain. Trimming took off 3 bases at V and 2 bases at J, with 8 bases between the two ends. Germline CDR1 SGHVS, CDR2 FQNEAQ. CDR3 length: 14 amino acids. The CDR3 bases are TGTGCCAGCAGCTTGGCGGGCGGCAATCAGCCCCAGCATTTT. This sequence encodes CASSLAGGNQPQHF.

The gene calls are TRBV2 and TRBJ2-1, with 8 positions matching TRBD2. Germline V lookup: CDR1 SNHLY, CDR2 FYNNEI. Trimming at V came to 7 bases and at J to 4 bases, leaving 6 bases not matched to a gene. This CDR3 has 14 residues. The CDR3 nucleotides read TGTGCCAGCATCGGTGTAGCGGGGTACAATGAGCAGTTCTTC. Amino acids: CASIGVAGYNEQFF.

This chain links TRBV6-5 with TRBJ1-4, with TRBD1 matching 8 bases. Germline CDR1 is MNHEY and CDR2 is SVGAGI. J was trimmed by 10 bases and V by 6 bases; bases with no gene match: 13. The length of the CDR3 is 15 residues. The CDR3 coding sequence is TGTGCCAGCAGCCCAAGGACAGGGAGGGTGAGAAAACTGTTTTTT. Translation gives CASSPRTGRVRKLFF.

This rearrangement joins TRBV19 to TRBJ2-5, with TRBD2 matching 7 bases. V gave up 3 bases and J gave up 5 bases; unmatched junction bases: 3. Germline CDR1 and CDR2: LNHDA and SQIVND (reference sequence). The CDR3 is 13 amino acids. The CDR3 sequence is CASSIWREETQYF. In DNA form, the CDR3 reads TGTGCCAGTAGTATCTGGCGGGAGGAGACCCAGTACTTC.

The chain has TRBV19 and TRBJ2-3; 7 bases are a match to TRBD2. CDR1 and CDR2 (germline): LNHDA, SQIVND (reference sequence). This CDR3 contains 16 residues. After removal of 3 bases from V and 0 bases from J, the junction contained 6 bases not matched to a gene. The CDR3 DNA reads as TGTGCCAGTAGTATGATGGGCGGGAGTAGCACAGATACGCAGTATTTT. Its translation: CASSMMGGSSTDTQYF.

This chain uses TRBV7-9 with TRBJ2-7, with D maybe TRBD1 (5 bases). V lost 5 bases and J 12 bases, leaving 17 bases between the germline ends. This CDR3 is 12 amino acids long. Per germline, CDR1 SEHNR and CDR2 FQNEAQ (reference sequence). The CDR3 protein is CASSSLAGHPYF. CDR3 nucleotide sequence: TGTGCCAGCAGCAGTCTGGCTGGACACCCGTACTTC.

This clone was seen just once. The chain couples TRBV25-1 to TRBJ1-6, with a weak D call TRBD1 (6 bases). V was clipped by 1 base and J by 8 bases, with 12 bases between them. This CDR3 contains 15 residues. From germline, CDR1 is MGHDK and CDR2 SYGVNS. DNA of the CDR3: TGTGCCAGCAGTGAATTGGGGGGGGCCTATTCACCCCTCCACTTT. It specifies CASSELGGAYSPLHF. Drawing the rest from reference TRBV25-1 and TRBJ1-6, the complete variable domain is EADIYQTPRYLVIGTGKKITLECSQTMGHDKMYWYQQDPGMELHLIHYSYGVNSTEKGDLSSESTVSRIRTEHFPLTLESARPSHTSQYLCASSELGGAYSPLHFGNGTRLTVT.

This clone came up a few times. CDR3 coding DNA: TGTGCCAGCAGCAGACTAGCGGGAATCATTGAGCAGTTCTTC. Translation gives CASSRLAGIIEQFF. The rearrangement uses TRBV2 and TRBJ2-1, with 11 bases lining up with TRBD2. Germline CDR1 reads SNHLY; CDR2 reads FYNNEI. V shed 6 bases and J 9 bases; nucleotides not matched to a gene: 7. The CDR3 is 14 residues long.

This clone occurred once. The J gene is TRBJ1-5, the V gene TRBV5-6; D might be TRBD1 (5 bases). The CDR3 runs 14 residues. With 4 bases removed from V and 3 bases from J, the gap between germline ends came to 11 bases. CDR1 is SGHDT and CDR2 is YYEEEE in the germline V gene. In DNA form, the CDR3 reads TGTGCCAGCAGCCAAGAGGGACTCAATCAGCCCCAGCATTTT. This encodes CASSQEGLNQPQHF. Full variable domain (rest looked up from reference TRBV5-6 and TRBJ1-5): DAGVTQSPTHLIKTRGQQVTLRCSPKSGHDTVSWYQQALGQGPQFIFQYYEEEERQRGNFPDRFSGHQFPNYSSELNVNALLLGDSALYLCASSQEGLNQPQHFGDGTRLSIL.

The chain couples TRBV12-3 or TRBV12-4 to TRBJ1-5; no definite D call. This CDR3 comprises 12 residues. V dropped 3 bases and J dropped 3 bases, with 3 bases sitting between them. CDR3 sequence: CASSFFNQPQHF. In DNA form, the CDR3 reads TGTGCCAGCAGTTTCTTCAATCAGCCCCAGCATTTT.

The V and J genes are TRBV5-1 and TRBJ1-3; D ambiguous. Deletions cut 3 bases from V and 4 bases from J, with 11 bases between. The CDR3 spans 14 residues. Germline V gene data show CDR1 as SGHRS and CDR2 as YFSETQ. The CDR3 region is CASSWEASGNTIYF. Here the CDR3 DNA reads TGCGCCAGCAGCTGGGAGGCATCCGGAAACACCATATATTTT.

The CDR3 DNA follows: TGTGCCAGCAGTAAAACCGGGACAGGGAGCGAAAAACTGTTTTTT. Its translation is CASSKTGTGSEKLFF. This chain links TRBV2 with TRBJ1-4; 9 nucleotides agree with TRBD1. Per germline, CDR1 SNHLY and CDR2 FYNNEI. Trimming removed 5 bases from V and 8 bases from J; junction bases left unmatched: 9. This CDR3 is 15 amino acids long. The variable domain in full, completed from reference TRBV2 and TRBJ1-4, reads EPEVTQTPSHQVTQMGQEVILRCVPISNHLYFYWYRQILGQKVEFLVSFYNNEISEKSEIFDDQFSVERPDGSNFTLKIRSTKLEDSAMYFCASSKTGTGSEKLFFGSGTQLSVL.

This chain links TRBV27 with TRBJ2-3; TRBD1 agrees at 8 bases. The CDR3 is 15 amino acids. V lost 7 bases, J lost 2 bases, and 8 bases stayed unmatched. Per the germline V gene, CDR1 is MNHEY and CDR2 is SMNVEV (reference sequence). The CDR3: CASTRRQGITDTQYF. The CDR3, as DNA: TGTGCCAGCACCCGACGACAGGGGATCACAGATACGCAGTATTTT.

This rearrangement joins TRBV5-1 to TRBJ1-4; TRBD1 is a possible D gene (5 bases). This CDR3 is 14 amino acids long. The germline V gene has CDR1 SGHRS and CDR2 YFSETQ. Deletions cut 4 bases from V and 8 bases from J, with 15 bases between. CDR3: CASSPQGAGEKLFF. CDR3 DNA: TGCGCCAGCAGCCCCCAAGGGGCGGGAGAAAAACTGTTTTTT.

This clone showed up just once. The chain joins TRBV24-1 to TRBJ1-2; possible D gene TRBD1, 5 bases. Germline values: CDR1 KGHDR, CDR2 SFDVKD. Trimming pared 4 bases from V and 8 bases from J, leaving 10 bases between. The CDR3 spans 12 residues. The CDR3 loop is CATSESGFGYTF. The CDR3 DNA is TGTGCCACCAGTGAATCAGGGTTCGGCTACACCTTC.